Listed below are T cell receptor beta chains from one sample, sequenced in a study of blood T cell repertoires in COVID-19. Profiling relied on immunoSEQ multiplex PCR, and the TCRdb table lists in-frame clones only, not all of them. The sample has a few hundred thousand clones, around 91% seen once. Specimen: PBMCs or T cells enriched from blood (not recorded which). The receptors were sampled from a woman in her thirties or forties who had recovered from COVID-19. Both conserved end residues are part of each CDR3. D genes are given only for firm matches. Rows may omit the clone size; those that give it use once, few, many or a size class.

TRBD2 TRBJ2-5 TRBV7-8 . TGTGCCAGCAGCTTGTACGGGGGGGCCGGAGAGACCCAGTACTTC CASSLYGGAGETQYF
. TRBJ2-5 TRBV7-4 . TGTGCCAGGTTACTAGCCCAAGGCGTAGTACAGACCCAGTACTTC CARLLAQGVVQTQYF
. TRBJ1-5 TRBV19 once TGTGCCAGTAGTAGGGAGTGGGATTGGAATCAGCCCCAGCATTTT CASSREWDWNQPQHF
TRBD1 TRBJ1-2 TRBV11-2 once TGTGCCAGCAGCTTAGTCGGGACAGGGGGCCTCTATGGCTACACCTTC CASSLVGTGGLYGYTF
TRBD1 TRBJ1-1 TRBV7-6 once TGTGCCAGCAGCCAGACAGGGTTTGATGGAGCTTTCTTT CASSQTGFDGAFF
. TRBJ1-6 TRBV21-1 few TGTGCCAGCAGCAAAGCACGGCCCCACTACTTGTATAATTCACCCCTCCACTTT CASSKARPHYLYNSPLHF
. TRBJ2-7 TRBV2 . TGTGCCAGCAGTGTGTACAGGTCCGGGGAGCAGTACTTC CASSVYRSGEQYF
TRBD2 TRBJ2-5 TRBV5-1 . TGCGCCAGCAGCTGGGGACTAGCGCACCTCCCCGGGGGCCAAGAGACCCAGTACTTC CASSWGLAHLPGGQETQYF
TRBD2 TRBJ2-1 TRBV7-9 . TGTGCCAGCAGCCCCGGACTAGCGGGTAACAATGAGCAGTTCTTC CASSPGLAGNNEQFF
TRBD2 TRBJ2-1 TRBV5-4 . TGTGCCAGCAGCTTGGAAGTTAAAGCGGGAACGCCAGCCTACAATGAGCAGTTCTTC CASSLEVKAGTPAYNEQFF
. TRBJ2-3 TRBV4-3 . TGCGCCAGCAGCCAAGACTACACCAGGGATATAACAGATACGCAGTATTTT CASSQDYTRDITDTQYF
. TRBJ2-1 TRBV19 . TGTGCCACCCGTAGTGACGGGGGAAATGAGCAGTTCTTC CATRSDGGNEQFF
TRBD1 TRBJ1-2 TRBV9 . TGTGCCAGCAGCCCTCGCGGGGACAGGGTGGAGGCTGGCTACACCTTC CASSPRGDRVEAGYTF
TRBD1 TRBJ2-7 TRBV10-3 . TGTGCCATCAGTGAGACAGGGGCCTACGAGCAGTACTTC CAISETGAYEQYF
TRBD1 TRBJ2-7 TRBV19 . TGTGCCAGTAGTTCCACCGGACAGGGGAGGAGAGAGTGGCAGTACTTC CASSSTGQGRREWQYF
. TRBJ2-7 TRBV5-6 . TGTGCCAGCAGCCTGAAAGCTTACGAGCAGTACTTC CASSLKAYEQYF
TRBD1 TRBJ2-5 TRBV15 once TGTGCCACCAGCAGAGACCTGACAGGGGGGAGAGAGACCCAGTACTTC CATSRDLTGGRETQYF
. TRBJ1-2 TRBV6-1 . TGTGCCAGCAGTGAACCCGGACTCCAACGAAGGTATGGCTACACCTTC CASSEPGLQRRYGYTF
TRBD1 TRBJ2-7 TRBV10-3 . TGTGCCATCAGTGAGTCGGACAGGGGTCCTGAGCAGTACTTC CAISESDRGPEQYF
. TRBJ1-1 TRBV7-9 . TGTGCCAGCAGCTTAGAGGGACAGAACACTGAAGCTTTCTTT CASSLEGQNTEAFF
TRBD2 TRBJ2-1 TRBV6-4 . TGTGCCAGCAGTGATTTAGCGGGAGGGCATAATGAGCAGTTCTTC CASSDLAGGHNEQFF
TRBD2 TRBJ2-2 TRBV7-2 . TGTGCCAGCAGCTCTCTAGCGGGGGGGCCGGACACCGGGGAGCTGTTTTTT CASSSLAGGPDTGELFF
TRBD1 TRBJ1-1 TRBV6-2/TRBV6-3 . TGTGCCAGCAGTTATTCCCGGACAGGGAACACTGAAGCTTTCTTT CASSYSRTGNTEAFF
TRBD1 TRBJ1-1 TRBV5-1 . TGCGCCAGCACCAAGGGGGCGGGAACTGAAGCTTTCTTT CASTKGAGTEAFF
. TRBJ2-1 TRBV5-6 . TGTGCCAGCAGCTTGCTCGACTATTACGGTAATGAGCAGTTCTTC CASSLLDYYGNEQFF
TRBD1 TRBJ1-1 TRBV18 . TGTGCCAGCTCACTCAACTCCCGGACAGGGAGGGGACTAAATGAAGCTTTCTTT CASSLNSRTGRGLNEAFF
TRBD1 TRBJ1-1 TRBV7-3 . TGTGCCAGCAGCCAAACAGGGGGGAACACTGAAGCTTTCTTT CASSQTGGNTEAFF
. TRBJ2-5 TRBV7-9 . TGTGCCAGCAGCCGAGTAGGGGCGTACCAAGAGACCCAGTACTTC CASSRVGAYQETQYF